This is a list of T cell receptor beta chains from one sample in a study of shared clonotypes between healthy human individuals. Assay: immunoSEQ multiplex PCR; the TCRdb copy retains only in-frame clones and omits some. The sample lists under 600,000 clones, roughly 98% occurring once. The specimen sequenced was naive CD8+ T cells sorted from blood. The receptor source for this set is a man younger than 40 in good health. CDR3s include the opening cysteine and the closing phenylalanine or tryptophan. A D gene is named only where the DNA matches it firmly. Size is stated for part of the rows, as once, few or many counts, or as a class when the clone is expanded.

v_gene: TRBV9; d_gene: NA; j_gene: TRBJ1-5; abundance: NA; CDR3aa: CASSVGEGQPQHF; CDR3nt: TGTGCCAGCAGCGTAGGGGAGGGGCAGCCCCAGCATTTT
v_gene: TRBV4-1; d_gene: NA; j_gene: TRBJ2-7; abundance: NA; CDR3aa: CASSQESGSLTYEQYF; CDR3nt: TGCGCCAGCAGCCAAGAATCGGGGTCACTTACCTACGAGCAGTACTTC
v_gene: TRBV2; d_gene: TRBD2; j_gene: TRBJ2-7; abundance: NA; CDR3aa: CASSETSGRDYEQYF; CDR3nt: TGTGCCAGCAGTGAGACTAGCGGGAGGGACTACGAGCAGTACTTC
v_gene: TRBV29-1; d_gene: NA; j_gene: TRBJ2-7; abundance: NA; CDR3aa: CSVVFDRGYYEQYF; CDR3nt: TGCAGCGTTGTCTTCGACAGAGGGTACTACGAGCAGTACTTC
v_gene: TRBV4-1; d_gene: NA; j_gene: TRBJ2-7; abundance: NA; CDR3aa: CASSPLPTGVSYEQYF; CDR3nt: TGCGCCAGCAGCCCCCTCCCGACGGGAGTGTCTTACGAGCAGTACTTC
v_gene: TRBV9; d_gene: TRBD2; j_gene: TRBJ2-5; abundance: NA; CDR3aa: CASSLGLAGPIPEFQYF; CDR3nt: TGTGCCAGCAGCTTGGGACTAGCGGGCCCCATTCCGGAGTTCCAGTACTTC
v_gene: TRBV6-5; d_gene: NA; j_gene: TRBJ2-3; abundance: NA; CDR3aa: CASSYSPGRSTDTQYF; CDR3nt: TGTGCCAGCAGTTACTCCCCGGGACGCTCAACAGATACGCAGTATTTT
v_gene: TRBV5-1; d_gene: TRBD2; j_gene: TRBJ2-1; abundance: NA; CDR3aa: CASRPGLAGYNEQFF; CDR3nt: TGCGCCAGCAGGCCGGGACTAGCGGGATACAATGAGCAGTTCTTC
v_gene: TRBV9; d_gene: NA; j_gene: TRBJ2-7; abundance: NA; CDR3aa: CASSPGTKTYEQYF; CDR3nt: TGTGCCAGCAGCCCCGGGACAAAAACCTACGAGCAGTACTTC
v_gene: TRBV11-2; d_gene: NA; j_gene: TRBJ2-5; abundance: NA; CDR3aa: CASSSARDNQETQYF; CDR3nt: TGTGCCAGCAGCTCTGCTAGGGACAACCAAGAGACCCAGTACTTC
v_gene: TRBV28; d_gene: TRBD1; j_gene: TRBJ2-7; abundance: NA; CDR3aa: CASRGTGLHEQYF; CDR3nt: TGTGCCTCAAGGGGGACAGGGCTCCACGAGCAGTACTTC
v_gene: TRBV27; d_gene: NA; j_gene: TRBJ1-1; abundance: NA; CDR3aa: CASSSVDGRLNTEAFF; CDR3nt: TGTGCCAGCAGTTCTGTGGACGGCCGGTTGAACACTGAAGCTTTCTTT
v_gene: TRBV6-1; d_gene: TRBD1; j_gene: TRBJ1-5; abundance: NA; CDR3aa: CASSWTGTSNQPQHF; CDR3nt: TGTGCCAGCAGTTGGACAGGGACAAGCAATCAGCCCCAGCATTTT
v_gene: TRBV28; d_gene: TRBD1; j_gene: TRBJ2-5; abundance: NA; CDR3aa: CASSSNRDRGPLETQYF; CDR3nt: TGTGCCAGCAGTAGTAACCGGGACAGGGGGCCGTTGGAGACCCAGTACTTC
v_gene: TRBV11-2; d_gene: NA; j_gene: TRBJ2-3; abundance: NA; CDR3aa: CASSFDNPDTQYF; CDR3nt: TGTGCCAGCAGCTTCGACAATCCAGATACGCAGTATTTT
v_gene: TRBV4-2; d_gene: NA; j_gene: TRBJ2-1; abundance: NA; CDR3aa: CASSRSGGNNEQFF; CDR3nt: TGTGCCAGCAGCCGCAGTGGGGGGAACAATGAGCAGTTCTTC
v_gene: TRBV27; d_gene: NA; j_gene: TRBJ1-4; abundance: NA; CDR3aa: CASSSHQGREDREKLFF; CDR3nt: TGTGCCAGCAGTTCCCACCAGGGGAGGGAAGATCGGGAAAAACTGTTTTTT
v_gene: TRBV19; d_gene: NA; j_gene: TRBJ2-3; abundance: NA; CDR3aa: CASSPWTEVSTDTQYF; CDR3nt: TGTGCCAGTAGTCCCTGGACCGAGGTTAGCACAGATACGCAGTATTTT
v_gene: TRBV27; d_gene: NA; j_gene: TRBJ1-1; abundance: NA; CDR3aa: CASSITGGGNTEAFF; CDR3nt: TGTGCCAGCAGCATTACTGGGGGGGGAAACACTGAAGCTTTCTTT
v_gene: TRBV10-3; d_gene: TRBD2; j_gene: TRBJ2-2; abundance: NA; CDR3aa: CATSRREAGGGELFF; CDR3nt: TGTGCCACCTCGCGACGGGAGGCCGGGGGCGGGGAGCTGTTTTTT
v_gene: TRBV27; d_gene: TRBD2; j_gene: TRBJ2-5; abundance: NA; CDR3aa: CASSPLFPSGTETQYF; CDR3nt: TGTGCCAGCAGCCCACTATTCCCTAGCGGGACAGAGACCCAGTACTTC
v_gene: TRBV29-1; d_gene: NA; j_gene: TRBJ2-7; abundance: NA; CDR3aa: CSAGGAVSSYEQYF; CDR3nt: TGCAGCGCCGGCGGGGCGGTGAGCTCCTACGAGCAGTACTTC
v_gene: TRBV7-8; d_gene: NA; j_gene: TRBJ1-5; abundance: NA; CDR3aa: CASSLHLYSNQPQHF; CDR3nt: TGTGCCAGCAGCTTACACCTTTATAGCAATCAGCCCCAGCATTTT
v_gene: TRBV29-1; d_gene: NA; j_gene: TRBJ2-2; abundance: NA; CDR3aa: CSVSTGRAAGELFF; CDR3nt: TGCAGCGTTTCGACAGGGAGGGCAGCCGGGGAGCTGTTTTTT
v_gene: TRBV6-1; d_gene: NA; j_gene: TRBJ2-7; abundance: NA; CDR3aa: CASSERTQRWGEQYF; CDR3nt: TGTGCCAGCAGTGAAAGGACCCAAAGGTGGGGAGAGCAGTACTTC
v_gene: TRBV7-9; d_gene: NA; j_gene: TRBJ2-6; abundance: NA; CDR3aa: CASSLGHGRRANVLTF; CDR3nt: TGTGCCAGCAGCTTAGGCCATGGGCGGAGGGCCAACGTCCTGACTTTC
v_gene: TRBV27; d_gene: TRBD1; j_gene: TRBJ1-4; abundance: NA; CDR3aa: CASSRRKSGTGEEKLFF; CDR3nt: TGTGCCAGCAGTCGCAGAAAATCCGGGACAGGGGAAGAAAAACTGTTTTTT
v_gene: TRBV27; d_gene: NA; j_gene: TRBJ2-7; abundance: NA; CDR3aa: CASNPRGEIYEQYF; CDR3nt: TGTGCCAGCAATCCCCGTGGGGAAATCTACGAGCAGTACTTC
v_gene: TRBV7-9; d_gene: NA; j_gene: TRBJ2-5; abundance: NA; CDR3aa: CASSLGQAETQYF; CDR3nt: TGTGCCAGCAGCCTGGGACAAGCAGAGACCCAGTACTTC
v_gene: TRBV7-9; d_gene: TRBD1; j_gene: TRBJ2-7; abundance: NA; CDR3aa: CASSPRTGMNYEQYF; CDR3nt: TGTGCCAGCAGCCCGCGGACAGGTATGAACTACGAGCAGTACTTC
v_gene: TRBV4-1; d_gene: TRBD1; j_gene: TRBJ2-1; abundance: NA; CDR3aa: CASSQESGGGNEQFF; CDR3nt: TGCGCCAGCAGCCAAGAGTCAGGGGGTGGCAATGAGCAGTTCTTC
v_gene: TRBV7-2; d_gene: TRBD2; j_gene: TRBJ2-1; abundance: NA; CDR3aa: CASSAGPGLAVYNEQFF; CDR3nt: TGTGCCAGCAGCGCCGGGCCGGGACTAGCGGTCTACAATGAGCAGTTCTTC
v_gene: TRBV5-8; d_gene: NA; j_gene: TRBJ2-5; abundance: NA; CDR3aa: CASSWGYSGSQETQYF; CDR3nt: TGTGCCAGCAGCTGGGGGTATTCGGGGTCTCAAGAGACCCAGTACTTC
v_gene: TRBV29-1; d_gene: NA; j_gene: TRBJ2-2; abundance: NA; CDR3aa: CSVLGDTGELFF; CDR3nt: TGCAGCGTTCTAGGGGACACCGGGGAGCTGTTTTTT
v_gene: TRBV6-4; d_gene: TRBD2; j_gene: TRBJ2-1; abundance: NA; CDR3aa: CASSGAGVPNEQFF; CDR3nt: TGTGCCAGCAGTGGAGCGGGAGTCCCCAATGAGCAGTTCTTC
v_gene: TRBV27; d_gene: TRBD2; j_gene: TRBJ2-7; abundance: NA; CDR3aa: CASSLSGGGASYEQYF; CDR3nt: TGTGCCAGCAGTTTATCGGGGGGAGGGGCCTCCTACGAGCAGTACTTC
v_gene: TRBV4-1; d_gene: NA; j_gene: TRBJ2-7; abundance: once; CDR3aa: CASSQGRVYEQYF; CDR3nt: TGCGCCAGCAGCCAAGGCAGGGTCTACGAGCAGTACTTC
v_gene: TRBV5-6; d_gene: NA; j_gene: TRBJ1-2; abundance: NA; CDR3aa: CASSFGLDGYTF; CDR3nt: TGTGCCAGCAGTTTTGGCCTCGATGGCTACACCTTC
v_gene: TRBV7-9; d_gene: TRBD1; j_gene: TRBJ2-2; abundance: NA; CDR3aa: CASSFPRQGANTGELFF; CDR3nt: TGTGCCAGCAGCTTCCCGAGACAGGGGGCGAACACCGGGGAGCTGTTTTTT
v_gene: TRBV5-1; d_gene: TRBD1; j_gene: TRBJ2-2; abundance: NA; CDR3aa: CASSLAGQGPGELFF; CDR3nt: TGCGCCAGCAGCTTGGCGGGACAGGGCCCCGGGGAGCTGTTTTTT
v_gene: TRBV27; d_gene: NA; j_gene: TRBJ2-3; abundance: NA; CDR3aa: CASSLGLTDTQYF; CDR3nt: TGTGCCAGCAGCCTGGGGTTAACAGATACGCAGTATTTT
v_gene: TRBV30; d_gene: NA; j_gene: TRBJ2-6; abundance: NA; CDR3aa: CAWSRGRGANVLTF; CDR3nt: TGTGCCTGGAGTAGGGGCCGGGGGGCCAACGTCCTGACTTTC
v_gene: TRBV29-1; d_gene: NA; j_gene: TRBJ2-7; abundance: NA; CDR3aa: CSVGINRIYEQYF; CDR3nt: TGCAGCGTTGGGATCAACAGGATCTACGAGCAGTACTTC
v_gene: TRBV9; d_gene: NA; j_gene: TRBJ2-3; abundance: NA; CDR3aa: CASSPWDLSTDTQYF; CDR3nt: TGTGCCAGCAGCCCGTGGGACTTGAGCACAGATACGCAGTATTTT
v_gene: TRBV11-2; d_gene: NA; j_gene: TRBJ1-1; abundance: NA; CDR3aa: CASSLLGEAFF; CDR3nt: TGTGCCAGCAGCTTACTAGGTGAAGCTTTCTTT
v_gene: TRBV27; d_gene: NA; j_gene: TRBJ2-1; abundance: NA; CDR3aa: CASSFFPGRGSYNEQFF; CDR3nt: TGTGCCAGCAGTTTTTTTCCGGGGCGGGGCTCCTACAATGAGCAGTTCTTC
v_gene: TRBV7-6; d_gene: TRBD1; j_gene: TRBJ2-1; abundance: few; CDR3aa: CASSSRQGWGYNEQFF; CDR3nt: TGTGCCAGCAGCTCCAGACAGGGGTGGGGATACAATGAGCAGTTCTTC
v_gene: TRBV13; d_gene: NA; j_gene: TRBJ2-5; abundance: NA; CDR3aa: CASSGRGGVQETQYF; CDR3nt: TGTGCCAGCAGCGGCCGAGGGGGAGTCCAAGAGACCCAGTACTTC
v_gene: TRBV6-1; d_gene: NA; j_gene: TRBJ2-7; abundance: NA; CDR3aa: CASSEISGAGEQYF; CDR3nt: TGTGCCAGCAGTGAAATATCGGGGGCTGGCGAGCAGTACTTC
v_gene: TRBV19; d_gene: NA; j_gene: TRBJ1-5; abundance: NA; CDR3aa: CASNELYSNQPQHF; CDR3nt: TGTGCCAGTAATGAACTCTATAGCAATCAGCCCCAGCATTTT
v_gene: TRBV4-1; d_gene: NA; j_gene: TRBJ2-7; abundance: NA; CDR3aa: CASSQTPQAPYEQYF; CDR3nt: TGCGCCAGCAGCCAGACCCCCCAGGCCCCCTACGAGCAGTACTTC
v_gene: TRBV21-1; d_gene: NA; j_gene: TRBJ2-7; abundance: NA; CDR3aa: CASSKGASGTYEQYF; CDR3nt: TGTGCCAGCAGCAAAGGGGCATCGGGAACCTACGAGCAGTACTTC
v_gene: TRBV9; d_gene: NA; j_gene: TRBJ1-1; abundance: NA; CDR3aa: CASSGRTNSNTEAFF; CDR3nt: TGTGCCAGCAGCGGGAGGACAAACTCGAACACTGAAGCTTTCTTT
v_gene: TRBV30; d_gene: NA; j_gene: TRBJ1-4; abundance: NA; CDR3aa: CAWRGDDEKLFF; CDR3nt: TGTGCCTGGAGGGGTGATGATGAAAAACTGTTTTTT
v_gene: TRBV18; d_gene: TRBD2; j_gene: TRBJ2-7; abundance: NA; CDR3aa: CASSPTGGSYEQYF; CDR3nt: TGTGCCAGCTCACCGACGGGAGGCTCCTACGAGCAGTACTTC
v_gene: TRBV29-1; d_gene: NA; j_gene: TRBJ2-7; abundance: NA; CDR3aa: CSVEDGGFSGYEQYF; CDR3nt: TGCAGCGTTGAAGATGGGGGGTTCAGTGGCTACGAGCAGTACTTC